This is a list of T cell receptor beta chains from one sample in a study of blood T cell repertoires in COVID-19. Sequenced by immunoSEQ multiplex PCR; TCRdb stores in-frame clones only, minus some. Among some 310,000 clones listed, around 90% were seen once. Source material: peripheral blood. The receptors here all came from a woman in her 30s with COVID-19, enrolled during active disease. Both conserved end residues are part of each CDR3. The D gene is left open where the match is weak. The listing skips clone size in some rows; elsewhere it reads once, few, many or a size class.

J gene: TRBJ1-1
clone size: NA
V gene: TRBV5-4
D gene: NA
CDR3 DNA: TGTGCCAGCAGCTTTAACAGTGCTGGAAACACTGAAGCTTTCTTT
CDR3 protein: CASSFNSAGNTEAFF

J gene: TRBJ1-2
clone size: NA
V gene: TRBV3-1/TRBV3-2
D gene: TRBD1
CDR3 DNA: TGTGCCAGCAGCCGCGGACAGGGGTCCTATGGCTACACCTTC
CDR3 protein: CASSRGQGSYGYTF

J gene: TRBJ2-1
clone size: few
V gene: TRBV11-1
D gene: TRBD2
CDR3 DNA: TGTGCCAGCAGCTTCGGGACTAGGTACAATGAGCAGTTCTTC
CDR3 protein: CASSFGTRYNEQFF

J gene: TRBJ1-5
clone size: NA
V gene: TRBV7-9
D gene: NA
CDR3 DNA: TGTGCCAGCAGCTCCGGGACGGAGGGAATCTTGAGCAATCAGCCCCAGCATTTT
CDR3 protein: CASSSGTEGILSNQPQHF

J gene: TRBJ1-6
clone size: few
V gene: TRBV2
D gene: TRBD1
CDR3 DNA: TGTGCCAGCAGGCGGACAGGGGGCAATAATTCACCCCTCCACTTT
CDR3 protein: CASRRTGGNNSPLHF

J gene: TRBJ2-1
clone size: NA
V gene: TRBV6-5
D gene: NA
CDR3 DNA: TGTGCCAGCACTGTGGCTAGTACTTCCTACAATGAGCAGTTCTTC
CDR3 protein: CASTVASTSYNEQFF

J gene: TRBJ1-5
clone size: NA
V gene: TRBV21-1
D gene: NA
CDR3 DNA: TGTGCCAGCAGCAAAGAGGGGGCCGGACAGGGCCCTAATCAGCCCCAGCATTTT
CDR3 protein: CASSKEGAGQGPNQPQHF

J gene: TRBJ1-4
clone size: NA
V gene: TRBV11-1
D gene: NA
CDR3 DNA: TGTGCCAGCAGCTCCACCCGGGACAAAAGTGAAAAACTGTTTTTT
CDR3 protein: CASSSTRDKSEKLFF

J gene: TRBJ1-5
clone size: NA
V gene: TRBV28
D gene: TRBD1
CDR3 DNA: TGTGCCAGCAGCCCACACAGGGGGAATCAGCCCCAGCATTTT
CDR3 protein: CASSPHRGNQPQHF

J gene: TRBJ2-5
clone size: once
V gene: TRBV13
D gene: NA
CDR3 DNA: TGTGCCAGCAGCCGGGGACATCAAGAGACCCAGTACTTC
CDR3 protein: CASSRGHQETQYF

J gene: TRBJ1-1
clone size: NA
V gene: TRBV7-9
D gene: NA
CDR3 DNA: TGTGCCAGCAGCTACGCTTCGGGGTACACTGAAGCTTTCTTT
CDR3 protein: CASSYASGYTEAFF

J gene: TRBJ2-7
clone size: NA
V gene: TRBV21-1
D gene: NA
CDR3 DNA: TGTGCCAGCAGGGGGACAGTCGGCGAGCAGTACTTC
CDR3 protein: CASRGTVGEQYF

J gene: TRBJ1-1
clone size: NA
V gene: TRBV2
D gene: NA
CDR3 DNA: TGTGCCAGCAGGGACAGTTTGAACACTGAAGCTTTCTTT
CDR3 protein: CASRDSLNTEAFF

J gene: TRBJ2-7
clone size: NA
V gene: TRBV6-5
D gene: TRBD1
CDR3 DNA: TGTGCCAGCATTAGGGGACAGCAATCCTACGAGCAGTACTTC
CDR3 protein: CASIRGQQSYEQYF

J gene: TRBJ1-1
clone size: NA
V gene: TRBV5-4
D gene: TRBD1
CDR3 DNA: TGTGCCAGCAGCTCCCCTAATTCGGGACAGGGTGAAGCTTTCTTT
CDR3 protein: CASSSPNSGQGEAFF

J gene: TRBJ2-5
clone size: NA
V gene: TRBV10-3
D gene: NA
CDR3 DNA: TGTGCCATCAGCCAGGGGTCCCAAGAGACCCAGTACTTC
CDR3 protein: CAISQGSQETQYF

J gene: TRBJ2-5
clone size: NA
V gene: TRBV18
D gene: NA
CDR3 DNA: TGTGCCAGCTCTCCCAGGGGGGAGGAGACCCAGTACTTC
CDR3 protein: CASSPRGEETQYF

J gene: TRBJ2-7
clone size: NA
V gene: TRBV9
D gene: NA
CDR3 DNA: TGTGCCAGCAGCGTTCCTGGAGGGGACTCATACGAGCAGTACTTC
CDR3 protein: CASSVPGGDSYEQYF

J gene: TRBJ2-1
clone size: NA
V gene: TRBV5-4
D gene: TRBD1
CDR3 DNA: TGTGCCAGCAGCTTTCGCCGGGACAGGAAGAACGATGAGCAGTTCTTC
CDR3 protein: CASSFRRDRKNDEQFF

J gene: TRBJ1-1
clone size: NA
V gene: TRBV7-9
D gene: NA
CDR3 DNA: TGTGCCAGCAGCTTACCAGGGCCGGACACTGAAGCTTTCTTT
CDR3 protein: CASSLPGPDTEAFF

J gene: TRBJ2-1
clone size: NA
V gene: TRBV5-1
D gene: NA
CDR3 DNA: TGCGCCAGCAGCTTAACTAGCATCCATGAGCAGTTCTTC
CDR3 protein: CASSLTSIHEQFF

J gene: TRBJ2-7
clone size: NA
V gene: TRBV29-1
D gene: NA
CDR3 DNA: TGCAGCGTTGAAGGCACTAGCTACGAGCAGTACTTC
CDR3 protein: CSVEGTSYEQYF

J gene: TRBJ2-4
clone size: NA
V gene: TRBV3-1/TRBV3-2
D gene: TRBD1
CDR3 DNA: TGTGCCAGCAGCCCTACCCCCGCGGGACAGGGTGTGGACATTCAGTACTTC
CDR3 protein: CASSPTPAGQGVDIQYF

J gene: TRBJ1-1
clone size: NA
V gene: TRBV19
D gene: NA
CDR3 DNA: TGTGCCAGTAGTCGAGACGGGTCCCTACTTTCAAGGAACACTGAAGCTTTCTTT
CDR3 protein: CASSRDGSLLSRNTEAFF

J gene: TRBJ1-3
clone size: NA
V gene: TRBV19
D gene: NA
CDR3 DNA: TGTGCCAGTACCCGGACAGCTGGAAACACCATATATTTT
CDR3 protein: CASTRTAGNTIYF

J gene: TRBJ2-1
clone size: NA
V gene: TRBV5-1
D gene: NA
CDR3 DNA: TGCGCCAGCAGGCCACTGACAGCCTCTGGGGATGAGCAGTTCTTC
CDR3 protein: CASRPLTASGDEQFF

J gene: TRBJ1-4
clone size: once
V gene: TRBV14
D gene: NA
CDR3 DNA: TGTGCCAGCAGCCAAATAACTGGGGCTGGAAAACTGTTTTTT
CDR3 protein: CASSQITGAGKLFF

J gene: TRBJ1-4
clone size: NA
V gene: TRBV7-9
D gene: NA
CDR3 DNA: TGTGCCAGCAGCCGGGACATCTCAACTAATGAAAAACTGTTTTTT
CDR3 protein: CASSRDISTNEKLFF